The 13 T cell receptor beta chains below come from one sample, sequenced in a study of cytomegalovirus exposure and HLA in healthy donors. The PCR was carried out with 60 Vbeta primers and 13 Jbeta primers. TCRdb's copy holds only in-frame clones and misses some; the assay was immunoSEQ multiplex PCR. The sample lists 90,000 or so clones, roughly two thirds seen once, with less than 15% in the top ten. The sample comprised PBMCs. The receptors derive from a woman aged 45-59 years in good health and CMV-seropositive.

This chain uses TRBV2 with TRBJ2-1; 7 bases align to TRBD1. The V and J ends lost 11 bases and 3 bases, in that order; junction bases with no gene match: 4. This CDR3 spans 12 amino acids. CDR1 is SNHLY and CDR2 is FYNNEI in the germline V gene. This CDR3 is CADRDDYNEQFF. The DNA for the CDR3 is TGTGCCGACAGGGACGACTACAATGAGCAGTTCTTC. The variable domain in full, completed from reference TRBV2 and TRBJ2-1, reads EPEVTQTPSHQVTQMGQEVILRCVPISNHLYFYWYRQILGQKVEFLVSFYNNEISEKSEIFDDQFSVERPDGSNFTLKIRSTKLEDSAMYFCADRDDYNEQFFGPGTRLTVL.

V gene TRBV7-2 combines with J gene TRBJ1-2; maybe TRBD1 (6 bases). In germline, CDR1 is SGHTA, CDR2 FQGNSA. Trimming removed 2 bases at V and 8 bases at J, with 15 bases between. The CDR3 contains 14 residues. The CDR3 spells CASSLNRQGSGYTF. CDR3 nucleotides: TGTGCCAGCAGCTTAAATAGGCAGGGGAGCGGCTACACCTTC. Complete variable domain (other parts from reference TRBV7-2 and TRBJ1-2): GAGVSQSPSNKVTEKGKDVELRCDPISGHTALYWYRQSLGQGLEFLIYFQGNSAPDKSGLPSDRFSAERTGGSVSTLTIQRTQQEDSAVYLCASSLNRQGSGYTFGSGTRLTVV.

The gene calls are TRBV5-1 and TRBJ2-2; 14 nucleotides match TRBD2. The CDR3 runs 17 residues. Trimming at V came to 4 bases and at J to 6 bases, leaving 8 bases not matched to a gene. Germline V lookup: CDR1 SGHRS, CDR2 YFSETQ. The CDR3: CASSLGTSGSLSGELFF. The CDR3 DNA sequence: TGCGCCAGCAGCCTCGGGACTAGCGGGAGTCTGTCCGGGGAGCTGTTTTTT. Together with reference TRBV5-1 and TRBJ2-2, the CDR3 gives the full variable domain: KAGVTQTPRYLIKTRGQQVTLSCSPISGHRSVSWYQQTPGQGLQFLFEYFSETQRNKGNFPGRFSGRQFSNSRSEMNVSTLELGDSALYLCASSLGTSGSLSGELFFGEGSRLTVL.

This rearrangement joins TRBV20-1 to TRBJ2-5; 7 bases agree with TRBD1. Near its end, the DNA agrees better with TRBJ2-7, so the J call may be wrong. Germline V lookup: CDR1 DFQATT, CDR2 SNEGSKA (reference sequence). CDR3 length equals 11 residues. CDR3 bases: TGCAGTGCGAGGGACAGCTACGAGCAGTACTTC. It codes for CSARDSYEQYF.

V and J are TRBV4-1 and TRBJ2-3; D may be TRBD2 (6 bases). The CDR3 is 16 residues long. Germline lookup yields CDR1 MGHRA and CDR2 YSYEKL. V was clipped by 5 bases and J by 7 bases, with 22 bases between them. DNA of the CDR3: TGCGCCAGCAGCGGACCCGGGACTCATATGAGGAATACGCAGTATTTT. It codes for CASSGPGTHMRNTQYF.

V usage is TRBV27 and J usage is TRBJ1-5; 11 nucleotides match TRBD1. Germline V gives CDR1 MNHEY, CDR2 SMNVEV (reference sequence). CDR3 length equals 15 residues. The J segment lost 6 bases and the V segment lost 6 bases, leaving 7 bases of the junction unmatched. CDR3 sequence reads: CASRRGTGGSQPQHF. The CDR3 DNA reads TGTGCCAGCAGACGAGGGACAGGGGGTTCTCAGCCCCAGCATTTT.

This chain connects TRBV5-1 to TRBJ1-1; 7 bases line up with TRBD1. This CDR3 is built from 14 residues. CDR1 and CDR2 from the germline V gene are SGHRS and YFSETQ. V gave up 4 bases and J gave up 0 bases; unmatched junction bases: 3. The CDR3 DNA follows: TGCGCCAGCAGCATGGGACAGATGAACACTGAAGCTTTCTTT. Its protein product is CASSMGQMNTEAFF.

This chain uses TRBV4-2 with TRBJ2-1; perhaps TRBD2 as D (6 bases). Germline V gene data show CDR1 as LGHNA and CDR2 as YNFKEQ. Trimming took off 3 bases at V and 9 bases at J, with 12 bases between the two ends. The CDR3 is 13 residues long. The chain's CDR3 is CASSHQEGVEQFF. The CDR3 coding sequence is TGTGCCAGCAGCCATCAGGAGGGCGTTGAGCAGTTCTTC.

This chain uses TRBV18 with TRBJ2-2, with 8 bases aligning to TRBD1. J lost 4 bases, V lost 2 bases, and 3 bases had no gene match. The CDR3 loop spans 15 amino acids. Germline assignment: CDR1 KGHSH and CDR2 LQKENI. CDR3 in amino acids: CASSPAGTGTGELFF. The CDR3 nucleotides are TGTGCCAGCTCACCAGCCGGGACAGGCACCGGGGAGCTGTTTTTT. The whole variable domain, filled in from reference TRBV18 and TRBJ2-2, reads NAGVMQNPRHLVRRRGQEARLRCSPMKGHSHVYWYRQLPEEGLKFMVYLQKENIIDESGMPKERFSAEFPKEGPSILRIQQVVRGDSAAYFCASSPAGTGTGELFFGEGSRLTVL.

The J gene is TRBJ2-4, the V gene TRBV30, with a possible D match to TRBD2 (6 bases). V was clipped by 3 bases and J by 0 bases, with 12 bases between them. The germline V gene encodes CDR1 GTSNPN and CDR2 SVGIG (reference sequence). The CDR3 is made up of 15 amino acids. CDR3: CAWSRDFTAKNIQYF. The CDR3 DNA follows: TGTGCCTGGAGCAGGGACTTTACAGCCAAAAACATTCAGTACTTC.

The rearrangement links TRBV10-3 to TRBJ2-2, with a weak D call TRBD2 (5 bases). Germline V lookup: CDR1 ENHRY, CDR2 SYGVKD. V dropped 6 bases and J dropped 3 bases, with 5 bases sitting between them. This CDR3 contains 12 residues. CDR3 protein: CAISGDTGELFF. For the CDR3, the DNA is TGTGCCATCAGCGGGGACACCGGGGAGCTGTTTTTT.

The chain is built from TRBV7-2 and TRBJ1-4; 9 bases line up with TRBD1. J gave up 7 bases and V 1 base, and 4 bases lay outside the gene matches. The CDR3 consists of 15 residues. Germline V gene lookup returns CDR1 SGHTA and CDR2 FQGNSA. The CDR3 DNA sequence: TGTGCCAGCAGCTTAGGGGACAGGGACGGTGAAAAACTGTTTTTT. This gives the protein CASSLGDRDGEKLFF.

This sequence joins TRBV5-1 and TRBJ2-1; D remains ambiguous. V was clipped by 5 bases and J by 8 bases, with 11 bases between them. CDR1 is SGHRS, CDR2 YFSETQ, per germline. This CDR3 has 12 amino acids. The CDR3 protein is CASRYSSHEQFF. The CDR3, as DNA: TGCGCCAGCAGGTATTCTAGTCATGAGCAGTTCTTC. The whole variable domain, remainder taken from reference TRBV5-1 and TRBJ2-1, is KAGVTQTPRYLIKTRGQQVTLSCSPISGHRSVSWYQQTPGQGLQFLFEYFSETQRNKGNFPGRFSGRQFSNSRSEMNVSTLELGDSALYLCASRYSSHEQFFGPGTRLTVL.